These 2 T cell receptor beta chains were all obtained from the same sample, sequenced in a study of Graves' ophthalmopathy and Graves' hyperthyroidism. The study amplified TCR beta CDR3 regions using RNA transcripts. HTBI-primed first-round RT-PCR preceded second-round multiplex PCR. TCRdb reprocessed the multiplex PCR reads via MiXCR and lists one record per CDR3 protein. Of 150,000 to 200,000 distinct CDR3 sequences listed, around 40% are singletons. Material for sequencing was peripheral blood. These receptor sequences come from a man aged 25 to 45 with Graves' ophthalmopathy.

The V call is TRBV7-2, the J call TRBJ2-2; a possible D gene is TRBD1 (6 bases). CDR3 length: 15 residues. Germline V CDR1 and CDR2: SGHTA, FQGNSA. Trimming left V 1 base short and J 7 bases short, with 13 bases between. The CDR3 loop reads CASSLGFRTVGELFF. DNA for the CDR3: TGTGCCAGCAGCTTAGGATTTCGGACAGTCGGGGAGCTGTTTTTT.

The chain couples TRBV12-3 or TRBV12-4 to TRBJ1-6; D call uncertain. The CDR3 sequence is 15 residues long. Trimming cost V 4 bases and J 6 bases, with 13 bases left between them. The CDR3 DNA is TGTGCCAGCAGTTGGGATATAGCGGGTAATTCACCCCTCCACTTT. Residues: CASSWDIAGNSPLHF.